Sequencing of this T cell receptor (beta chain) was carried out in a study of CD8+ T cells in alopecia areata. cDNA reverse transcribed from extracted RNA served as the sequencing template. Here immunoSEQ multiplex PCR was the method, and the copy in TCRdb shows in-frame clones only, minus some. Of about 170,000 clones in the sample, just over 65% are singletons; the top ten hold 9.5% to 12%. Trimming left V 3 bases short and J 5 bases short, with 20 bases between. The CDR3 is 16 amino acids. CDR1 and CDR2 (germline): SQVTM, ANQGSEA. This clonotype originated in a human donor with alopecia areata. The chain uses TRBV29-1 and TRBJ2-1; D may correspond to TRBD1 or TRBD2 (5 bases each). The specimen was CD8+ T cells sorted from blood, collected at week 0. The CDR3 sequence is CSVDDGLGPTNNEQFF. Written as DNA, the CDR3 is TGCAGCGTTGATGATGGGTTGGGACCCACAAACAATGAGCAGTTCTTC.